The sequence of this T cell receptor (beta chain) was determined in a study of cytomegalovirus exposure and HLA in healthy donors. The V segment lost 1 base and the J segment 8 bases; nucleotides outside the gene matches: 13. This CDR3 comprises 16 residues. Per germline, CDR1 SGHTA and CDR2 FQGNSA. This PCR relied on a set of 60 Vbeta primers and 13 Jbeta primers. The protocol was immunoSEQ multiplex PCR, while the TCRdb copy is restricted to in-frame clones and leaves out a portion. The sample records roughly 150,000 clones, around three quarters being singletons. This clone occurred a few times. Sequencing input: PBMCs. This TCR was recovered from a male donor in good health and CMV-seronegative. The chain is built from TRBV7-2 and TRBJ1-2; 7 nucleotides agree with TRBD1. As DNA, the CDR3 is TGTGCCAGCAGCTTAGAAGTCCACAGGGGCGTGGGGGGCTACACCTTC. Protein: CASSLEVHRGVGGYTF.